The clone carrying this TCR beta chain has just a few counts. This specimen comes from a study of blood T cell repertoires in COVID-19. Turning to the study itself: Whether acute or convalescent, the COVID-19 samples came from the United States, Italy and Spain.

Original data processing: The authors estimated nucleated cell counts from reference gene primer amplification. Data came from immunoSEQ multiplex PCR; TCRdb stores just in-frame clones and leaves some out. V and J calls and clone size are given by that table; D and trimming were obtained from the DNA. The table lists 200,000 to 250,000 clones, about 88% of them singletons. The germline V gene encodes CDR1 WNHNN and CDR2 SYGVQD (reference sequence). Trimming stripped 2 bases from V and 0 bases from J, with 17 bases between. The CDR3 has 18 residues. The sequence came from a woman aged 45-65 years with COVID-19, enrolled during active disease. The chain uses TRBV10-1 and TRBJ2-1; D may be TRBD2 (6 bases). Material: peripheral blood. CDR3 sequence reads: CASSEGWALGGSYNEQFF. The CDR3 DNA follows: TGCGCCAGCAGTGAGGGTTGGGCTCTCGGGGGCTCCTACAATGAGCAGTTCTTC.